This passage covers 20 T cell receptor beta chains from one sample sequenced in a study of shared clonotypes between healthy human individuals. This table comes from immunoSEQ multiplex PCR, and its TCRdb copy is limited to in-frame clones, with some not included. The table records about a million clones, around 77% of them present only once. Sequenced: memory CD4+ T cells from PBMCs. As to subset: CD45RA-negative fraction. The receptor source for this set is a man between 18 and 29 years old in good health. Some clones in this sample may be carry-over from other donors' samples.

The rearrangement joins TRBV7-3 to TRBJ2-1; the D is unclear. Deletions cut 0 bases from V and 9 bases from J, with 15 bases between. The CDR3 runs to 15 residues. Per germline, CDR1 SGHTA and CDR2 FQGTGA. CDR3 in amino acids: CASSLTFTAMSEQFF. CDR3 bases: TGTGCCAGCAGCTTAACTTTTACGGCGATGAGTGAGCAGTTCTTC. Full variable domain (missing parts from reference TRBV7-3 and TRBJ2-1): GAGVSQTPSNKVTEKGKYVELRCDPISGHTALYWYRQSLGQGPEFLIYFQGTGAADDSGLPNDRFFAVRPEGSVSTLKIQRTERGDSAVYLCASSLTFTAMSEQFFGPGTRLTVL.

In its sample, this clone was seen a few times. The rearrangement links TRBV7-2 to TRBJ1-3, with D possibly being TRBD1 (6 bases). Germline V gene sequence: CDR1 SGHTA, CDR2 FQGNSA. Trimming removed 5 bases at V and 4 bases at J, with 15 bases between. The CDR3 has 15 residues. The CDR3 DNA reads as TGTGCCAGCAGCCCGGACAGCTCCACGGGAAACACCATATATTTT. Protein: CASSPDSSTGNTIYF. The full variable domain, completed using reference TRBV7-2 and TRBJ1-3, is GAGVSQSPSNKVTEKGKDVELRCDPISGHTALYWYRQSLGQGLEFLIYFQGNSAPDKSGLPSDRFSAERTGGSVSTLTIQRTQQEDSAVYLCASSPDSSTGNTIYFGEGSWLTVV.

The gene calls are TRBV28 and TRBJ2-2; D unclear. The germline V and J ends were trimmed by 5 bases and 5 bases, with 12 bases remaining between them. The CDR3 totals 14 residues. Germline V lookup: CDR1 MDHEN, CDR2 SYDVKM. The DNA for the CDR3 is TGTGCCAGCAGTGTCGGGCAATTAACCGGGGAGCTGTTTTTT. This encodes CASSVGQLTGELFF.

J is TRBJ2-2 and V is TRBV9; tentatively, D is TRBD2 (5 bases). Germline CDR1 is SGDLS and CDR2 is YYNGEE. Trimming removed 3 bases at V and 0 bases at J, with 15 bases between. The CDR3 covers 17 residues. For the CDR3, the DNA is TGTGCCAGCAGCGCCCTATCGAGGGCGGCGAACACCGGGGAGCTGTTTTTT. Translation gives CASSALSRAANTGELFF.

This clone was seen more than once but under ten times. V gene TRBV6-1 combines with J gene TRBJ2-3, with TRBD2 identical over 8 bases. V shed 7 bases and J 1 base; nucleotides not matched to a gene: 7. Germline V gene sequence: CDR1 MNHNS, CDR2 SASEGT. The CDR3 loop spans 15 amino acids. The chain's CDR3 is CASTPLAGGTDTQYF. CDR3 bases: TGTGCCAGCACCCCGCTAGCGGGCGGCACAGATACGCAGTATTTT.

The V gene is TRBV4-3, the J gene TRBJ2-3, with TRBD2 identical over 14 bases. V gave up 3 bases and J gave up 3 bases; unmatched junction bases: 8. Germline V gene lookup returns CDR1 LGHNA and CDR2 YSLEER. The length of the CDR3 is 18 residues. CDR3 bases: TGCGCCAGCAGCCAGTTCCCCGGGACTAGCGGGAGAACAGATACGCAGTATTTT. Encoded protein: CASSQFPGTSGRTDTQYF.

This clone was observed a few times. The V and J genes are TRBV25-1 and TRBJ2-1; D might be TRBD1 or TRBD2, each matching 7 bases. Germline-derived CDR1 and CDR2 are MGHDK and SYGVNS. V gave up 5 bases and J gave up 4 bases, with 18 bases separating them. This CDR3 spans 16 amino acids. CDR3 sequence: CASSLSTGTTYNEQFF. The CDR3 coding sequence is TGTGCCAGCAGTTTGTCGACAGGGACTACGTACAATGAGCAGTTCTTC.

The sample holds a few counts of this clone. The CDR3 DNA is TGTGCCAGCAGCCAAGATCTGAGGACGGGCGAGCAGTACTTC. Its protein product is CASSQDLRTGEQYF. The rearrangement uses TRBV4-2 and TRBJ2-7; D remains ambiguous. The CDR3 totals 14 residues. Per germline, CDR1 LGHNA and CDR2 YNFKEQ. Trimming cost V 0 bases and J 6 bases, with 12 bases left between them.

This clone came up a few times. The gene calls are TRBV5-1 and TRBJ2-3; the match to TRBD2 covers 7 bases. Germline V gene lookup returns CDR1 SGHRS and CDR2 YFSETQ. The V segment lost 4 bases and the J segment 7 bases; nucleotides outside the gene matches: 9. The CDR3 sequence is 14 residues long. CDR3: CASSDASGGYTQYF. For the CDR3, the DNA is TGCGCCAGCAGCGATGCTAGCGGAGGGTATACGCAGTATTTT. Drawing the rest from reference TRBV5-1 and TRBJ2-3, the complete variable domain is KAGVTQTPRYLIKTRGQQVTLSCSPISGHRSVSWYQQTPGQGLQFLFEYFSETQRNKGNFPGRFSGRQFSNSRSEMNVSTLELGDSALYLCASSDASGGYTQYFGPGTRLTVL.

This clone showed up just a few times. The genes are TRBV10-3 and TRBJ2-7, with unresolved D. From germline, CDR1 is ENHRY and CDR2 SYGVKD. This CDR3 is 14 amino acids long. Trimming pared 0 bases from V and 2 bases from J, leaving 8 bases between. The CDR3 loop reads CAISESGGPYEQYF. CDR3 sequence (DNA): TGTGCCATCAGTGAGTCGGGTGGGCCCTACGAGCAGTACTTC.

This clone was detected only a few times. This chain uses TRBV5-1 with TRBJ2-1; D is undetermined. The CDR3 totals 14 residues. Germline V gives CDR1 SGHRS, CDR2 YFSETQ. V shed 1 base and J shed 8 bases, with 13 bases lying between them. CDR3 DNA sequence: TGCGCCAGCAGCTTGCGTGCCAGAGCCGATGAGCAGTTCTTC. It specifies CASSLRARADEQFF.

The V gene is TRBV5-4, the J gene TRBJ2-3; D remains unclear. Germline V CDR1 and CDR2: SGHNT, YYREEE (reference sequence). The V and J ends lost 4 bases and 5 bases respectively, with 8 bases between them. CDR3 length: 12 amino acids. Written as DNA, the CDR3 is TGTGCCAGCAGCCCAGTGGGAGATACGCAGTATTTT. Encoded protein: CASSPVGDTQYF.

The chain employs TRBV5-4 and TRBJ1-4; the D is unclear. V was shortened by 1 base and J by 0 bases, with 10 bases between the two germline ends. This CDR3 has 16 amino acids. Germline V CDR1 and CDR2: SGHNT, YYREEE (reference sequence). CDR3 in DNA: TGTGCCAGCAGCTTGAGGCAGACTGCAACTAATGAAAAACTGTTTTTT. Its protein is CASSLRQTATNEKLFF.

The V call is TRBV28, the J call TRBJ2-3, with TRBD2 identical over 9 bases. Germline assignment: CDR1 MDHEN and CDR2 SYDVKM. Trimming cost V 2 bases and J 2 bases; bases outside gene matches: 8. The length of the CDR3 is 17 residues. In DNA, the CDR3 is TGTGCCAGCAGTTTAGGTTTGACTAGCGGCGCCACAGATACGCAGTATTTT. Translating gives CASSLGLTSGATDTQYF. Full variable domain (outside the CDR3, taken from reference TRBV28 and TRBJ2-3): DVKVTQSSRYLVKRTGEKVFLECVQDMDHENMFWYRQDPGLGLRLIYFSYDVKMKEKGDIPEGYSVSREKKERFSLILESASTNQTSMYLCASSLGLTSGATDTQYFGPGTRLTVL.

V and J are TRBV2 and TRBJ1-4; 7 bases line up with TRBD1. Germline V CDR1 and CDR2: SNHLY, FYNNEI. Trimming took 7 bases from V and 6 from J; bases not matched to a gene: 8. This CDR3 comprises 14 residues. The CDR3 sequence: CASTRDSSDEKLFF. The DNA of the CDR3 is TGTGCCAGCACCCGGGACAGTTCAGATGAAAAACTGTTTTTT.

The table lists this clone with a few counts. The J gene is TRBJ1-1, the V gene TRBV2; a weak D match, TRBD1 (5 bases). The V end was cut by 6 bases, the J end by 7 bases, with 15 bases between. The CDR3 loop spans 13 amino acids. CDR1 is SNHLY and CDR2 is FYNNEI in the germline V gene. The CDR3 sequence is CASRETRDGEAFF. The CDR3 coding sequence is TGTGCCAGCAGGGAAACCCGGGACGGTGAAGCTTTCTTT.

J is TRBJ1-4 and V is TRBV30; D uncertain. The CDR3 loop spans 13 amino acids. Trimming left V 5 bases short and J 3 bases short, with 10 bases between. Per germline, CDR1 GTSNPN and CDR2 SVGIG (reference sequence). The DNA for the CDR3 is TGTGCCTGGGGAGAGGCAGCTAATGAAAAACTGTTTTTT. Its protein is CAWGEAANEKLFF.

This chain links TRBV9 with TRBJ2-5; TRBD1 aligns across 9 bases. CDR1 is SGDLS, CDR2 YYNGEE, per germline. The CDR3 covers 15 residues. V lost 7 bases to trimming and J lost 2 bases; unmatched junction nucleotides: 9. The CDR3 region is CASGPTGTGQETQYF. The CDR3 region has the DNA TGTGCCAGCGGACCGACAGGGACAGGGCAAGAGACCCAGTACTTC.

The CDR3 spells CASSRVGTLNTEAFF. Written as DNA, the CDR3 is TGCGCCAGCAGCCGGGTGGGGACTTTGAACACTGAAGCTTTCTTT. The chain links TRBV5-1 to TRBJ1-1; D may be TRBD1 (5 bases). This CDR3 has 15 residues. V dropped 4 bases and J dropped 0 bases, with 13 bases sitting between them. Germline V lookup: CDR1 SGHRS, CDR2 YFSETQ.

As DNA, the CDR3 is TGCGCCAGCAGCTTGGACGGACCTTTCACTGAAGCTTTCTTT. This translates into CASSLDGPFTEAFF. The chain employs TRBV5-1 and TRBJ1-1; no reliable D call. The CDR3 length is 14 residues. Germline CDR1 SGHRS, CDR2 YFSETQ. The ends were cut back, 0 bases at V and 4 bases at J, with 10 bases in the middle.